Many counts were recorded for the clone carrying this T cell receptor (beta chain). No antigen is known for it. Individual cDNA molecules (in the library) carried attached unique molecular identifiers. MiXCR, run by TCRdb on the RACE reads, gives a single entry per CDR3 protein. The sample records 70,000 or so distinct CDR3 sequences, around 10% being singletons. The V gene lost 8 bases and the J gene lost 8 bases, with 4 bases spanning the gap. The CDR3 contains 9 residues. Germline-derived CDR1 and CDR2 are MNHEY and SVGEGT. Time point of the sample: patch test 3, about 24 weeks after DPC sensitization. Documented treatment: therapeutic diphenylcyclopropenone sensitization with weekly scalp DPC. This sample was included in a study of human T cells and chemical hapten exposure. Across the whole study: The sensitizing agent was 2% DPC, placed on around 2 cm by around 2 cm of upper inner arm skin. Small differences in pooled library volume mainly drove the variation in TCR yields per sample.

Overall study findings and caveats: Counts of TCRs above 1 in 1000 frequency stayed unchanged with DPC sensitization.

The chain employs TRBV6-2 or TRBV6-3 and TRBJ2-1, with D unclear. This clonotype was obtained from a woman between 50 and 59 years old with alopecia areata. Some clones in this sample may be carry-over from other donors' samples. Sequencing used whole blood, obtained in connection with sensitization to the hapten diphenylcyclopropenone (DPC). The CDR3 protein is CASFDEQFF. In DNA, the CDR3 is TGTGCCAGCTTCGATGAGCAGTTCTTC.